This paragraph reports one T cell receptor beta chain. The antigen remains unidentified. This specimen belongs to a study of vaccination effects on CD4 cells after COVID-19. Here immunoSEQ multiplex PCR was the method, and the copy in TCRdb shows in-frame clones only, minus some. Here the sample spans under 70,000 clones, over 70% being singletons. Study outcomes and limitations: Pronounced clonal contraction occurred in clones induced by infection and by vaccine late after vaccination. Few convalescent patients and no early post-infection timepoints were included in the study.

Before sequencing took place, the ViraFEST assay used viral peptide pools to expand antigen-specific CD4+ T cells. Once cultured for 10 days, the cells underwent separation to obtain CD4+ T cells. Nucleocapsid antibodies stayed negative before and after vaccination, showing no earlier SARS-CoV-2 infection. It was with roughly 9.5 IU/ml IL-2 and about 9.2 ug/ml peptides that more than 1.5 million PBMC per well were cultured. On both days 3 and 7, half of the culture medium was replaced with IL-2 medium. The clonotype comes from a human donor who received a COVID-19 vaccine. The material was CD4+ T cells from PBMCs cultured with HCoV-OC43 spike peptides, obtained before COVID-19 vaccination. The subset is: HCoV-OC43 spike overlapping peptide pool stimulation.

The CDR3 nucleotides read TGTGCCAGCAGTGATAGGACAGGGAACACCGGGGAGCTGTTTTTT. Its translation is CASSDRTGNTGELFF. The chain carries TRBV27 and TRBJ2-2, with TRBD1 matching 7 bases. With 5 bases clipped from V and 1 base from J, the junction kept 4 bases outside the gene matches. The CDR3 runs to 15 residues. Looked up from germline, CDR1 is MNHEY and CDR2 is SMNVEV (reference sequence).